Listed below are T cell receptor beta chains from one sample, sequenced in a study of cytomegalovirus exposure and HLA in healthy donors. Measured with immunoSEQ multiplex PCR; TCRdb has only the in-frame clones, and not every one. The profile shows under 150,000 clones, 65% to 90% of them singletons. The sample taken for sequencing was PBMCs. The receptors shown here come from a girl aged 2-9 years in good health and CMV-seronegative. The CDR3 runs from the conserved cysteine through the conserved F or W. D genes are given only for firm matches. Only some rows state a clone size, as once, few, many or a class for expanded clones.

d_gene,abundance,j_gene,v_gene,len,CDR3nt,CDR3aa
.,.,TRBJ1-2,TRBV6-1,13,TGTGCCAGCAGTGAACAAACCCCGACAGGCTACACCTTC,CASSEQTPTGYTF
TRBD1,.,TRBJ1-1,TRBV19,15,TGTGCCAGTATGGCGTTTAGCCGGGACAGCCGTGAAGCTTTCTTT,CASMAFSRDSREAFF
.,.,TRBJ2-1,TRBV19,12,TGTGCCAGTTCGGATAGCTCCAATGAGCAGTTCTTC,CASSDSSNEQFF
.,.,TRBJ1-1,TRBV9,14,TGTGCCAGCAGCCCCAGATCAGAGAACACTGAAGCTTTCTTT,CASSPRSENTEAFF
TRBD2,once,TRBJ2-3,TRBV4-1,14,TGCGCCAGCAAGCGGGGCCCTAGCACAGATACGCAGTATTTT,CASKRGPSTDTQYF
TRBD2,.,TRBJ2-5,TRBV29-1,12,TGCAGCGTCGCTAGCGGTTTGGAGACCCAGTACTTC,CSVASGLETQYF
TRBD2,.,TRBJ2-2,TRBV7-6,16,TGTGCCAGCAGCTCCCCTTCCGGGAGGGCCATCGGGGAGCTGTTTTTT,CASSSPSGRAIGELFF
.,.,TRBJ2-3,TRBV5-6,17,TGTGCCAGCAGCCGAGATGAGGCGGGGACTTCCACAGATACGCAGTATTTT,CASSRDEAGTSTDTQYF
TRBD2,.,TRBJ2-7,TRBV27,14,TGTGCCAGCAGTTTCACTGCGGGGGTAAGGTTCCAGTACTTC,CASSFTAGVRFQYF
.,.,TRBJ1-5,TRBV28,15,TGTGCCAGCCATCAGACAGGTTATAGCAATCAGCCCCAGCATTTT,CASHQTGYSNQPQHF
TRBD1,few,TRBJ2-7,TRBV5-8,15,TGTGCCAGCAGTGTAGTCGGACAGGGACCCTACGAGCAGTACTTC,CASSVVGQGPYEQYF
TRBD1,.,TRBJ2-3,TRBV18,17,TGTGCCAGCTCACCAGAGACGGGACAGGGGTCCACAGATACGCAGTATTTT,CASSPETGQGSTDTQYF
TRBD1,.,TRBJ1-2,TRBV27,15,TGTGCCAGCAGTTTATCAGGCAGGGGGCTCGGTGGCTACACCTTC,CASSLSGRGLGGYTF
.,few,TRBJ1-5,TRBV7-9,17,TGTGCCAGCAGCCTAGGGGGTCGGGGGGGAAACAATCAGCCCCAGCATTTT,CASSLGGRGGNNQPQHF
TRBD2,.,TRBJ2-3,TRBV2,21,TGTGCCAGCAGTGACCGGACTAGCGGGGGAACAGGCAACTTTCAAACAGATACGCAGTATTTT,CASSDRTSGGTGNFQTDTQYF
.,.,TRBJ2-2,TRBV2,14,TGTGCCAGCAGTGATGGACAGTACACCGGGGAGCTGTTTTTT,CASSDGQYTGELFF
TRBD1,.,TRBJ2-7,TRBV7-9,14,TGTGCCAGCAGCTCTCCGGGACAGATCTACGAGCAGTACTTC,CASSSPGQIYEQYF
TRBD2,.,TRBJ2-5,TRBV27,14,TGTGCCAGCAGGGCGGGACTAGCGAAAGAGACCCAGTACTTC,CASRAGLAKETQYF
TRBD1,.,TRBJ1-1,TRBV7-9,15,TGTGCCAGCAGCCCCCGGGACAGGCAGTTCACTGAAGCTTTCTTT,CASSPRDRQFTEAFF
TRBD1,.,TRBJ1-1,TRBV6-6,16,TGTGCCAGCAGTTCCAAACAGGGGTTGTTCGACACTGAAGCTTTCTTT,CASSSKQGLFDTEAFF
.,.,TRBJ1-1,TRBV5-1,15,TGCGCCAGCAGCTTGGAGGTCCAAGGGGGACGTGAAGCTTTCTTT,CASSLEVQGGREAFF
.,.,TRBJ2-1,TRBV4-1,11,TGCGCCAGCAGCCATCTCAATGAGCAGTTCTTC,CASSHLNEQFF
TRBD1,.,TRBJ2-3,TRBV15,15,TGTGCCACCAGCCGAGGGACAGGCGAAACAGATACGCAGTATTTT,CATSRGTGETDTQYF
.,.,TRBJ2-7,TRBV5-1,15,TGCGCCAGCAGCTTGGAAGGCGGTCCCCCCTACGAGCAGTACTTC,CASSLEGGPPYEQYF
TRBD2,.,TRBJ2-1,TRBV27,18,TGTGCCAGCAGTTTATCGTGGGGCCCCGGGACTAGCCTCAATGAGCAGTTCTTC,CASSLSWGPGTSLNEQFF
TRBD1,.,TRBJ1-1,TRBV5-1,15,TGCGCCAGCAGCACCCGACAGGGCTTCAACACTGAAGCTTTCTTT,CASSTRQGFNTEAFF
TRBD2,.,TRBJ2-5,TRBV29-1,16,TGCAGCGTGGCCGGGACACGGGGGGGCATTTTAGAGACCCAGTACTTC,CSVAGTRGGILETQYF
.,.,TRBJ1-3,TRBV4-1,15,TGCGCCAGCAGCATAGGGGTTTACTCTGGAAACACCATATATTTT,CASSIGVYSGNTIYF
TRBD1,few,TRBJ1-5,TRBV19,17,TGTGCCAGTACCCTACTTGGAGGGACAGGGTCCAATCAGCCCCAGCATTTT,CASTLLGGTGSNQPQHF
.,.,TRBJ2-5,TRBV4-2,15,TGTGCCAGCAGCCGCTTCGGGGGGCTCCAAGAGACCCAGTACTTC,CASSRFGGLQETQYF
TRBD1,few,TRBJ1-3,TRBV11-2,17,TGTGCCAGCAGCCCCTGGACAGGAGTCCTCTCTGGAAACACCATATATTTT,CASSPWTGVLSGNTIYF
TRBD1,.,TRBJ2-4,TRBV28,18,TGTGCCAGCAGAGGACAGGGTATCCTCACGGGGGCCAAAAACATTCAGTACTTC,CASRGQGILTGAKNIQYF
TRBD1,.,TRBJ1-3,TRBV19,15,TGTGCCAGTAGTCTTCAGGGGGCCTCTGGAAACACCATATATTTT,CASSLQGASGNTIYF
.,few,TRBJ1-1,TRBV6-1,14,TGTGCCAGCAGTGGATATACAGGGAATACTGAAGCTTTCTTT,CASSGYTGNTEAFF
.,.,TRBJ1-3,TRBV4-1,15,TGCGCCAGCAGCCAAGTAGGGGGCTCTGGAAACACCATATATTTT,CASSQVGGSGNTIYF
TRBD1,.,TRBJ1-5,TRBV19,14,TGTGCCAGTAGTACCCAGGGGGACAATCAGCCCCAGCATTTT,CASSTQGDNQPQHF
.,.,TRBJ2-2,TRBV19,15,TGTGCCAGTATACCGACGGGGGGCTACACCGGGGAGCTGTTTTTT,CASIPTGGYTGELFF
.,.,TRBJ1-2,TRBV18,16,TGTGCCAGCTCACCAACGCCGATTACAGCTAACTATGGCTACACCTTC,CASSPTPITANYGYTF